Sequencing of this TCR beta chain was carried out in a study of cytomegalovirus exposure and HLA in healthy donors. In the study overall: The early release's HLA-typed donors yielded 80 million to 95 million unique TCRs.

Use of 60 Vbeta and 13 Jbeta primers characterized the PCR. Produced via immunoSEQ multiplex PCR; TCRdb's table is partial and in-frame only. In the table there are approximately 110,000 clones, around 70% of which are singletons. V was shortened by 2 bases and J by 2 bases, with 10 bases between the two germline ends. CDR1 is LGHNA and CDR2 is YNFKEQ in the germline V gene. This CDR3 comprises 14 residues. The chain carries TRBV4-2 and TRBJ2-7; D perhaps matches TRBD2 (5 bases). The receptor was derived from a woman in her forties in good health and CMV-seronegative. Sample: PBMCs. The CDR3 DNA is TGTGCCAGCAGCCAACATACTAGTCCCTACGAGCAGTACTTC. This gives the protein CASSQHTSPYEQYF.